This is a list of T cell receptor beta chains from one sample in a study of response to subunit inactivated influenza vaccine. TCRdb redid the calling of the RT-PCR reads with MiXCR, one entry per CDR3 protein. The table lists hundreds of thousands of distinct CDR3 sequences, about a fifth of them singletons, with roughly 11% in the top ten. The material was PBMCs from blood, obtained around 5 days after vaccination. The receptors originated from a man aged 50 to 59 who received an inactivated influenza vaccine. Both conserved end residues are part of each CDR3. D genes are given only for firm matches. Only some rows state a clone size, as once, few, many or a class for expanded clones.

j_call: TRBJ1-5
d_call: NA
v_call: TRBV28
clone_size: many
cdr3_nt: TGTGCCAGCAGTTGGAGGTCCTATCAGCCCCAGCATTTT
cdr3_aa: CASSWRSYQPQHF

j_call: TRBJ1-2
d_call: NA
v_call: TRBV20-1
clone_size: few
cdr3_nt: TGCAGTGCTAGTGTCCGGGACGGAGGTTATGGCTACACCTTC
cdr3_aa: CSASVRDGGYGYTF

j_call: TRBJ2-5
d_call: NA
v_call: TRBV7-2
clone_size: few
cdr3_nt: TGTGCCAGCAGACTAGGGGTTCTCCCAGAGACCCAGTACTTC
cdr3_aa: CASRLGVLPETQYF

j_call: TRBJ2-1
d_call: TRBD1
v_call: TRBV5-7
clone_size: NA
cdr3_nt: TGTGCCAGCAGCTTGGATCGACAGGGAAATTCCAATGAGCAGTTCTTC
cdr3_aa: CASSLDRQGNSNEQFF

j_call: TRBJ2-7
d_call: NA
v_call: TRBV5-1
clone_size: few
cdr3_nt: TGCGCCAGCAGCTTGAATGGCGGTGACTCCTACGAGCAGTACTTC
cdr3_aa: CASSLNGGDSYEQYF

j_call: TRBJ1-6
d_call: NA
v_call: TRBV20-1
clone_size: few
cdr3_nt: TGCAGTGCGGAAGGGACCGACTATAATTCACCCCTCCACTTT
cdr3_aa: CSAEGTDYNSPLHF

j_call: TRBJ2-3
d_call: TRBD2
v_call: TRBV20-1
clone_size: few
cdr3_nt: TGCAGTGCTCCCTGGTGGGAGCGGGATAGGGATACGCAGTATTTT
cdr3_aa: CSAPWWERDRDTQYF

j_call: TRBJ2-3
d_call: NA
v_call: TRBV20-1
clone_size: many
cdr3_nt: TGCAGTGCTCGCCGACCTGGACAGCCCTTTACAGATACGCAGTATTTT
cdr3_aa: CSARRPGQPFTDTQYF

j_call: TRBJ2-7
d_call: TRBD1
v_call: TRBV7-9
clone_size: NA
cdr3_nt: TGTGCCAGCAGCTTAGGTTGGACAGGCAACCACGAGCAGTACTTC
cdr3_aa: CASSLGWTGNHEQYF

j_call: TRBJ1-2
d_call: NA
v_call: TRBV6-6
clone_size: few
cdr3_nt: TGTGCCAGCAGTATGCAGGGGAATGGCTACACCTTC
cdr3_aa: CASSMQGNGYTF

j_call: TRBJ2-7
d_call: TRBD1
v_call: TRBV20-1
clone_size: NA
cdr3_nt: TGCAGTGCTAGAGATATTACAGGGGGTTACGAGCAGTACTTC
cdr3_aa: CSARDITGGYEQYF

j_call: TRBJ2-3
d_call: NA
v_call: TRBV14
clone_size: NA
cdr3_nt: TGTGCCAGCAGCCAAGATGGCCCCCGCAGGGTAGGGGATACGCAGTATTTT
cdr3_aa: CASSQDGPRRVGDTQYF

j_call: TRBJ2-7
d_call: NA
v_call: TRBV11-2
clone_size: many
cdr3_nt: TGTGCCAGCAGCTCCCCCGCGCTGAAGAGCGAGCAGTACTTC
cdr3_aa: CASSSPALKSEQYF

j_call: TRBJ2-3
d_call: NA
v_call: TRBV19
clone_size: NA
cdr3_nt: TGTGCCAGTAGTGCGGCGATAGATACGCAGTATTTT
cdr3_aa: CASSAAIDTQYF

j_call: TRBJ2-1
d_call: TRBD2
v_call: TRBV5-1
clone_size: once
cdr3_nt: TGCGCCAGCAGCGGGCTAGCGGGGGCGTTTATATTCTACAATGAGCAGTTCTTC
cdr3_aa: CASSGLAGAFIFYNEQFF

j_call: TRBJ2-1
d_call: TRBD2
v_call: TRBV5-1
clone_size: few
cdr3_nt: TGCGCCAGCAGCCCACTAGCGGGGGAGAGCTCCTACAATGAGCAGTTCTTC
cdr3_aa: CASSPLAGESSYNEQFF

j_call: TRBJ2-1
d_call: TRBD2
v_call: TRBV9
clone_size: NA
cdr3_nt: TGTGCCAGCAGCGTAGCTTCGACTAGCCATGAGCAGTTCTTC
cdr3_aa: CASSVASTSHEQFF

j_call: TRBJ2-7
d_call: TRBD2
v_call: TRBV29-1
clone_size: few
cdr3_nt: TGCAGCGTTGTACTAGCGGGGTTCTACGAGCAGTACTTC
cdr3_aa: CSVVLAGFYEQYF

j_call: TRBJ2-3
d_call: TRBD2
v_call: TRBV4-2
clone_size: many
cdr3_nt: TGTGCCAGCAGCCAAGATTCAGCGGGGAGCACAGATACGCAGTATTTT
cdr3_aa: CASSQDSAGSTDTQYF

j_call: TRBJ1-2
d_call: NA
v_call: TRBV29-1
clone_size: NA
cdr3_nt: TGCAGCGCCAGACAGGAACATGGCTACACCTTC
cdr3_aa: CSARQEHGYTF

j_call: TRBJ1-5
d_call: NA
v_call: TRBV12-3/TRBV12-4
clone_size: NA
cdr3_nt: TGTGCCAGCACACCCAAACGGGGTTCCCAGCCCCAGCATTTT
cdr3_aa: CASTPKRGSQPQHF

j_call: TRBJ2-3
d_call: TRBD1
v_call: TRBV6-5
clone_size: few
cdr3_nt: TGTGCCAGCAGTTACGGATTTTACAGGGGGCCCTTAGATACGCAGTATTTT
cdr3_aa: CASSYGFYRGPLDTQYF

j_call: TRBJ2-5
d_call: NA
v_call: TRBV21-1
clone_size: few
cdr3_nt: TGTGCCAGCAGCAAATACGGGGGAATAGAGACCCAGTACTTC
cdr3_aa: CASSKYGGIETQYF

j_call: TRBJ1-2
d_call: NA
v_call: TRBV12-3/TRBV12-4
clone_size: NA
cdr3_nt: TGTGCCAGCAGTCCCCGGGCCTCCTATGGCTACACCTTC
cdr3_aa: CASSPRASYGYTF

j_call: TRBJ1-6
d_call: NA
v_call: TRBV20-1
clone_size: many
cdr3_nt: TGCAGTGCTAGTAACAGGGCGTCGTATTCACCCCTCCACTTT
cdr3_aa: CSASNRASYSPLHF

j_call: TRBJ2-4
d_call: TRBD2
v_call: TRBV5-6
clone_size: NA
cdr3_nt: TGTGCCAGCAGCTTGTTTAGCCTAGCGGAAAACATTCAGTACTTC
cdr3_aa: CASSLFSLAENIQYF

j_call: TRBJ2-3
d_call: TRBD2
v_call: TRBV11-2
clone_size: NA
cdr3_nt: TGTGCCAGCAGCACACTAGCGGGGGGCGCAGATACGCAGTATTTT
cdr3_aa: CASSTLAGGADTQYF

j_call: TRBJ2-7
d_call: NA
v_call: TRBV5-1
clone_size: NA
cdr3_nt: TGCGCCAGCAGCTTGGGGGGGCCGGACTACGAGCAGTACTTC
cdr3_aa: CASSLGGPDYEQYF

j_call: TRBJ2-7
d_call: NA
v_call: TRBV7-2
clone_size: NA
cdr3_nt: TGTGCCAGCAGCTTAGACGGAGGGGTAGGCGAGCAGTACTTC
cdr3_aa: CASSLDGGVGEQYF

j_call: TRBJ2-5
d_call: TRBD1
v_call: TRBV6-5
clone_size: few
cdr3_nt: TGTGCCAGCAGTCACCAAGACAGGGGGGAAGAGACCCAGTACTTC
cdr3_aa: CASSHQDRGEETQYF

j_call: TRBJ2-3
d_call: TRBD2
v_call: TRBV12-3/TRBV12-4
clone_size: few
cdr3_nt: TGTGCCAGCAGGGGGGTTAGCGGGGGGTCGAATACGCAGTATTTT
cdr3_aa: CASRGVSGGSNTQYF

j_call: TRBJ1-5
d_call: TRBD1
v_call: TRBV12-3/TRBV12-4
clone_size: few
cdr3_nt: TGTGCCAGCAGGCCGCAGGGGGCCAGGGGCAATCAGCCCCAGCATTTT
cdr3_aa: CASRPQGARGNQPQHF

j_call: TRBJ1-1
d_call: NA
v_call: TRBV3-1
clone_size: NA
cdr3_nt: TGTGCCAGCAGCCAAGATGAGGGAGGCACTGAAGCTTTCTTT
cdr3_aa: CASSQDEGGTEAFF

j_call: TRBJ2-3
d_call: NA
v_call: TRBV4-3
clone_size: NA
cdr3_nt: TGCGCCAGCAGCCAAGAGGGCAGGGCTGGCACAGATACGCAGTATTTT
cdr3_aa: CASSQEGRAGTDTQYF

j_call: TRBJ2-7
d_call: TRBD1
v_call: TRBV4-2
clone_size: NA
cdr3_nt: TGTGCCAGCAGCCAAGCCGTCGAGGACAGGGCGTCCTACGAGCAGTACTTC
cdr3_aa: CASSQAVEDRASYEQYF

j_call: TRBJ2-5
d_call: NA
v_call: TRBV7-6
clone_size: NA
cdr3_nt: TGTGCCAGCAGCTTACACGCCTTGGGGAGGCGGGAGACCCAGTACTTC
cdr3_aa: CASSLHALGRRETQYF

j_call: TRBJ1-2
d_call: TRBD1
v_call: TRBV6-1
clone_size: NA
cdr3_nt: TGTGCCAGCACCAAGGGACAGGTCTATGGCTACACCTTC
cdr3_aa: CASTKGQVYGYTF

j_call: TRBJ2-7
d_call: NA
v_call: TRBV7-2
clone_size: few
cdr3_nt: TGTGCCAGCAGCTTAGCAGGGACGGAGTCCTACGAGCAGTACTTC
cdr3_aa: CASSLAGTESYEQYF

j_call: TRBJ2-5
d_call: TRBD2
v_call: TRBV10-3
clone_size: few
cdr3_nt: TGTGCCATCAGGGGACTAGCTGGGGCCGGGACCCAGTACTTC
cdr3_aa: CAIRGLAGAGTQYF

j_call: TRBJ2-2
d_call: NA
v_call: TRBV7-8
clone_size: NA
cdr3_nt: TGTGCCAGCAGCTTAACGAGGGGGAAGGCCGGGGAGCTGTTTTTT
cdr3_aa: CASSLTRGKAGELFF

j_call: TRBJ2-5
d_call: NA
v_call: TRBV5-6
clone_size: NA
cdr3_nt: TGTGCCAGCAGCTTGGCCACGGACTTCCTGGGAGAGACCCAGTACTTC
cdr3_aa: CASSLATDFLGETQYF

j_call: TRBJ2-7
d_call: NA
v_call: TRBV5-1
clone_size: many
cdr3_nt: TGCGCCAGCAGCTTGGCGCACTCCTACGAGCAGTACTTC
cdr3_aa: CASSLAHSYEQYF

j_call: TRBJ2-7
d_call: NA
v_call: TRBV7-2
clone_size: many
cdr3_nt: TGTGCCAGCAGCTCCCCATATGGCGAGCAGTACTTC
cdr3_aa: CASSSPYGEQYF

j_call: TRBJ2-7
d_call: TRBD1
v_call: TRBV7-3
clone_size: few
cdr3_nt: TGTGCCAGCAGCTTACAACAGGGGGCTGGCTACGAGCAGTACTTC
cdr3_aa: CASSLQQGAGYEQYF

j_call: TRBJ2-7
d_call: NA
v_call: TRBV7-9
clone_size: many
cdr3_nt: TGTGCCAGCGGCTTACCTTCACACTCCTCCTACGAGCAGTACTTC
cdr3_aa: CASGLPSHSSYEQYF

j_call: TRBJ2-1
d_call: NA
v_call: TRBV4-3
clone_size: many
cdr3_nt: TGCGCCAGCAGCGGTGGGTTGAGCTCCTACAATGAGCAGTTCTTC
cdr3_aa: CASSGGLSSYNEQFF

j_call: TRBJ2-7
d_call: TRBD2
v_call: TRBV11-2
clone_size: NA
cdr3_nt: TGTGCCAGCAGCCTAGGGGCTAGCGGGAGGGGAGAGCAGTACTTC
cdr3_aa: CASSLGASGRGEQYF

j_call: TRBJ2-7
d_call: TRBD1
v_call: TRBV5-1
clone_size: few
cdr3_nt: TGCGCCAGCAGAAAAGGACAGGGGCGAAACTACGAGCAGTACTTC
cdr3_aa: CASRKGQGRNYEQYF

j_call: TRBJ2-5
d_call: NA
v_call: TRBV6-5
clone_size: few
cdr3_nt: TGTGCCAGCAGTTACTCGAGATTGCGGGGACTGAGGGAGACCCAGTACTTC
cdr3_aa: CASSYSRLRGLRETQYF

j_call: TRBJ1-5
d_call: NA
v_call: TRBV5-5
clone_size: few
cdr3_nt: TGTGCCAGCAGCTTCCAGGGTAGTAACAATCAGCCCCAGCATTTT
cdr3_aa: CASSFQGSNNQPQHF

j_call: TRBJ1-6
d_call: NA
v_call: TRBV5-1
clone_size: few
cdr3_nt: TGCGCCAGCACACAAGGAGACAGGTTCGCCTATAATTCACCCCTCCACTTT
cdr3_aa: CASTQGDRFAYNSPLHF

j_call: TRBJ2-5
d_call: TRBD2
v_call: TRBV9
clone_size: NA
cdr3_nt: TGTGCCAGCAGCGTAGCTTTTGGACTAGCGGAGACCCAGTACTTC
cdr3_aa: CASSVAFGLAETQYF